A single sample gave rise to the 27 T cell receptor beta chains below, sequenced in a study of blood T cell repertoires in COVID-19. TCRdb keeps only in-frame clones here, not all; method: immunoSEQ multiplex PCR. The table has 140,000 to 150,000 clones, 65% to 85% seen once. Material: PBMCs or T cells enriched from blood (not recorded which). The receptors originated from a woman in her forties or fifties who had been exposed to COVID-19.

This clone was detected once. J is TRBJ2-7 and V is TRBV6-5, with TRBD1 identical over 8 bases. The germline V gene encodes CDR1 MNHEY and CDR2 SVGAGI. The CDR3 is made up of 12 amino acids. V was pared by 8 bases and J by 4 bases, with 4 bases of the junction left unmatched. In DNA form, the CDR3 reads TGTGCCAGCGGACAGGGTCTTTACGAGCAGTACTTC. Translated: CASGQGLYEQYF.

V gene TRBV14 combines with J gene TRBJ2-7; 8 nucleotides agree with TRBD1. Germline V gene lookup returns CDR1 SGHDN and CDR2 FVKESK. V lost 0 bases and J lost 2; bases outside the gene matches: 3. The CDR3 consists of 15 residues. As DNA, the CDR3 is TGTGCCAGCAGCCAAGATCAGGGGGCCCCCTACGAGCAGTACTTC. As protein: CASSQDQGAPYEQYF.

This chain connects TRBV5-5 to TRBJ2-1, with 10 bases fitting TRBD2. Germline CDR1 and CDR2: SGHKS and YYEKEE (reference sequence). The CDR3 sequence is 15 residues long. V gave up 0 bases and J gave up 15 bases; unmatched junction bases: 12. CDR3 residues: CASSLEGLAERGLFF. Here the CDR3 DNA reads TGTGCCAGCAGCTTGGAAGGACTAGCGGAGCGGGGCCTGTTCTTC.

This clone has more than one count but fewer than ten. The chain carries TRBV7-9 and TRBJ2-3; D not certain. Between the trimmed V and J ends, which lost 5 bases and 2 bases, there was a span of 17 bases. The germline V gene encodes CDR1 SEHNR and CDR2 FQNEAQ (reference sequence). The CDR3 is made up of 16 amino acids. The CDR3 DNA is TGTGCCAGCAGCCCCCCCTGGGCAGGCTCCACAGATACGCAGTATTTT. It specifies CASSPPWAGSTDTQYF.

The chain links TRBV12-5 to TRBJ2-2; D not certain. The CDR3 is 15 amino acids. The V gene lost 1 base and the J gene lost 2 bases, with 8 bases spanning the gap. Germline values: CDR1 LGHNT, CDR2 FRNRAP. The DNA of the CDR3 is TGTGCTAGTGGTTTGGGGCAGGTTAACACCGGGGAGCTGTTTTTT. This encodes CASGLGQVNTGELFF. Full variable domain (rest looked up from reference TRBV12-5 and TRBJ2-2): DARVTQTPRHKVTEMGQEVTMRCQPILGHNTVFWYRQTMMQGLELLAYFRNRAPLDDSGMPKDRFSAEMPDATLATLKIQPSEPRDSAVYFCASGLGQVNTGELFFGEGSRLTVL.

V and J are TRBV6-5 and TRBJ2-7; 12 nucleotides agree with TRBD2. The CDR3 sequence is 15 residues long. V gave up 8 bases and J gave up 3 bases; unmatched junction bases: 8. Germline CDR1 reads MNHEY; CDR2 reads SVGAGI. The CDR3 DNA reads as TGTGCCAGCCACCCGTTGACTAGCGGGGGCTACGAGCAGTACTTC. Encoded protein: CASHPLTSGGYEQYF.

V usage is TRBV6-5 and J usage is TRBJ2-1; 7 bases align to TRBD2. The germline V gene has CDR1 MNHEY and CDR2 SVGAGI. The CDR3 has 14 amino acids. Trimming at V came to 7 bases and at J to 9 bases, leaving 12 bases not matched to a gene. CDR3 coding DNA: TGTGCCAGCAAGACTCTAGCGGTCGGAGGTGAGCAGTTCTTC. This codes for CASKTLAVGGEQFF.

This clone came up once. This chain connects TRBV7-3 to TRBJ1-2, with D possibly being TRBD1 (5 bases). V was cut by 5 bases and J by 5 bases, with 15 bases left in between. The CDR3 totals 14 residues. Germline V gene lookup returns CDR1 SGHTA and CDR2 FQGTGA. Here the CDR3 reads CASSPTGTDYGYTF. In DNA, the CDR3 is TGTGCCAGCAGCCCAACAGGTACAGATTATGGCTACACCTTC.

CDR3 in DNA: TGTGCCAGTAGTCCACAGGATAACTATGGCTACACCTTC. It specifies CASSPQDNYGYTF. The V gene is TRBV19, the J gene TRBJ1-2; a weak D match, TRBD1 (5 bases). The CDR3 consists of 13 residues. Germline V gene lookup returns CDR1 LNHDA and CDR2 SQIVND (reference sequence). V was trimmed by 5 bases and J by 1 base, leaving 8 bases between them.

This sequence joins TRBV5-1 and TRBJ2-1; 11 bases match TRBD2. Germline V gene data show CDR1 as SGHRS and CDR2 as YFSETQ. J gave up 6 bases and V 5 bases, and 7 bases lay outside the gene matches. CDR3 length: 15 residues. The CDR3 bases are TGCGCCAGCAGTCCCGGGACTAGCGGCTCCAATGAGCAGTTCTTC. Its protein is CASSPGTSGSNEQFF.

This sequence joins TRBV2 and TRBJ2-3, with a tentative D call TRBD2 (6 bases). Trimming took off 10 bases at V and 4 bases at J, with 21 bases between the two ends. Germline CDR1 SNHLY, CDR2 FYNNEI. The CDR3 covers 15 residues. CDR3 sequence (DNA): TGTGCCAACAACTACCTCGTGGGGGAGGCAGATACGCAGTATTTT. This sequence encodes CANNYLVGEADTQYF.

The chain carries TRBV7-2 and TRBJ1-2; weak D call: TRBD1 (6 bases). Germline CDR1 reads SGHTA; CDR2 reads FQGNSA. V was pared by 6 bases and J by 5 bases, with 19 bases between. The CDR3 is 15 amino acids. This CDR3 is CASRLWNRVAYGYTF. As DNA, the CDR3 is TGTGCCAGCAGATTATGGAACAGGGTAGCATATGGCTACACCTTC.

This clone has just a few counts. The rearrangement links TRBV14 to TRBJ1-4, with TRBD1 identical over 9 bases. This CDR3 is 17 amino acids long. Germline loops: CDR1 SGHDN, CDR2 FVKESK. V was pared by 3 bases and J by 9 bases, with 14 bases of the junction left unmatched. CDR3 in amino acids: CASSHSGTGLPLKKLFF. The CDR3 nucleotides are TGTGCCAGCAGCCACTCCGGGACAGGGCTCCCTTTGAAAAAACTGTTTTTT.

V usage is TRBV12-5 and J usage is TRBJ2-2; no definite D call. V was pared by 1 base and J by 9 bases, with 12 bases between. This CDR3 is built from 14 residues. Germline V gene data show CDR1 as LGHNT and CDR2 as FRNRAP. CDR3 DNA: TGTGCTAGTGGTTTGGGCGAAGTCCTCCGGGAGCTGTTTTTT. Translation: CASGLGEVLRELFF.

With respect to this clone: The germline gene is not matched at one end of the junction; a read error may be the cause. The V gene is TRBV5-4, the J gene TRBJ2-1; TRBD1 is a possible D gene (6 bases). Germline V lookup: CDR1 SGHNT, CDR2 YYREEE (reference sequence). This CDR3 has 16 amino acids. This CDR3 reads CASSLVMGAPGNEQFF. CDR3 DNA sequence: TGTGCCAGCAGTTTGGTAATGGGGGCTCCAGGCAATGAGCAGTTCTTC.

This clone was counted between two and nine times. The rearrangement links TRBV7-9 to TRBJ2-1; no reliable D call. This CDR3 contains 11 residues. Trimming stripped 4 bases from V and 12 bases from J, with 10 bases between. Germline V gene lookup returns CDR1 SEHNR and CDR2 FQNEAQ (reference sequence). CDR3 DNA sequence: TGTGCCAGCAGCTCCATGCAGTTGCAGTTCTTC. As protein: CASSSMQLQFF.

The rearrangement uses TRBV7-2 and TRBJ1-3; 8 bases are shared with TRBD1. The V gene end was trimmed by 1 base and the J gene end by 2 bases; junction bases not matched to a gene: 10. The CDR3 consists of 18 residues. Germline V lookup: CDR1 SGHTA, CDR2 FQGNSA. CDR3 loop: CASSLVPPAQGAGNTIYF. CDR3 DNA sequence: TGTGCCAGCAGCTTAGTTCCTCCCGCACAGGGGGCTGGAAACACCATATATTTT. Full variable domain (outside the CDR3, taken from reference TRBV7-2 and TRBJ1-3): GAGVSQSPSNKVTEKGKDVELRCDPISGHTALYWYRQSLGQGLEFLIYFQGNSAPDKSGLPSDRFSAERTGGSVSTLTIQRTQQEDSAVYLCASSLVPPAQGAGNTIYFGEGSWLTVV.

The chain has TRBV1 and TRBJ1-6; TRBD1 reflects the table's D call only, with no check against the DNA. TRBV1 is a known pseudogene. The CDR3 runs 15 residues. The CDR3 sequence: CTSSLGQTYNSPLHF. The CDR3 DNA reads as TGCACCAGCAGCCTGGGACAGACCTATAATTCACCCCTCCACTTT.

This rearrangement joins TRBV25-1 to TRBJ1-2; no definite D call. Germline V gene data show CDR1 as MGHDK and CDR2 as SYGVNS. The CDR3 runs 14 residues. With 8 bases removed from V and 3 bases from J, the gap between germline ends came to 16 bases. DNA for the CDR3: TGTGCCAGCGCTCGGGGTGCAGGAGACTATGGCTACACCTTC. Translated, it gives CASARGAGDYGYTF.

The chain combines TRBV12-3 or TRBV12-4 with TRBJ2-3; a weak D match, TRBD2 (6 bases). This CDR3 is 13 amino acids long. V lost 6 bases to trimming and J lost 3 bases, with 10 bases between them. In DNA form, the CDR3 reads TGTGCCAGCAGCGGGAGAGGTACAGATACGCAGTATTTT. It translates to CASSGRGTDTQYF.

This chain connects TRBV10-3 to TRBJ2-4; TRBD2 matches at 11 bases. V was clipped by 10 bases and J by 5 bases; unmatched bases: 7. The CDR3 is made up of 14 amino acids. The V gene's germline CDR1 is ENHRY and CDR2 SYGVKD. This CDR3 is CATAVLAGENIQYF. The CDR3 DNA sequence: TGTGCCACCGCTGTACTAGCGGGAGAAAACATTCAGTACTTC.

Only one count was recorded for this clone. The chain is built from TRBV7-2 and TRBJ1-5, with D hard to call. With 0 bases removed from V and 7 bases from J, the gap between germline ends came to 10 bases. Germline assignment: CDR1 SGHTA and CDR2 FQGNSA. The CDR3 is 14 residues long. The chain's CDR3 is CASSLASSEQPQHF. The CDR3 DNA is TGTGCCAGCAGCTTAGCCTCCTCAGAACAGCCCCAGCATTTT.

The chain employs TRBV5-4 and TRBJ2-3; TRBD2 matches 10 bases. V was pared by 4 bases and J by 2 bases, with 4 bases of the junction left unmatched. This CDR3 has 15 amino acids. The germline V gene has CDR1 SGHNT and CDR2 YYREEE (reference sequence). DNA of the CDR3: TGTGCCAGCAGCCTAGCGGGGGTTCACACAGATACGCAGTATTTT. Protein product: CASSLAGVHTDTQYF.

This clone was found once. The chain couples TRBV2 to TRBJ2-7; D perhaps matches TRBD1 (6 bases). Trimming stripped 6 bases from V and 7 bases from J, with 16 bases between. The CDR3 length is 13 residues. CDR1 is SNHLY, CDR2 FYNNEI, per germline. DNA of the CDR3: TGTGCCAGCAGGCCGACAGGACTCTTGGAGCAGTACTTC. It translates to CASRPTGLLEQYF.

The CDR3: CASSQEKAGNYGYTF. The CDR3 nucleotides are TGTGCCAGCAGCCAAGAAAAGGCAGGAAACTATGGCTACACCTTC. This chain joins TRBV3-1 (or the pseudogene TRBV3-2) and TRBJ1-2; unclear D gene. CDR3 length: 15 residues. Germline V CDR1 and CDR2: LGHDT, YNNKEL (reference sequence). V was shortened by 0 bases and J by 2 bases, with 10 bases between the two germline ends.

This clone was found once. This chain connects TRBV27 to TRBJ1-2, with D possibly matching TRBD1 (6 bases). In germline, CDR1 is MNHEY, CDR2 SMNVEV (reference sequence). The V end was cut by 6 bases, the J end by 2 bases, with 19 bases between. The CDR3 loop spans 16 amino acids. The CDR3 DNA reads as TGTGCCAGCAGCCCAGGGGTCGACAGGCCGAACTATGGCTACACCTTC. Translation gives CASSPGVDRPNYGYTF.

V and J are TRBV18 and TRBJ2-6; D gene unclear. Trimming removed 6 bases from V and 0 bases from J, with 9 bases in between. Germline V lookup: CDR1 KGHSH, CDR2 LQKENI. The length of the CDR3 is 15 residues. CDR3 DNA sequence: TGTGCCAGCTCTCCCACAGTCTCTGGGGCCAACGTCCTGACTTTC. This gives the protein CASSPTVSGANVLTF.